One sample yielded the 23 T cell receptor beta chains listed below, sequenced in a study of beta chain features in type 1 diabetes (dated by TCRdb to 2016 to 2019). Broad study findings and their caveats: A moderate but significant shortening of TCRB CDR3 length was observed in type 1 diabetes patients in all four CD4+ subsets.

Library generation was performed with the immunoSEQ multiplex PCR assay. The High Capacity cDNA Reverse Transcription Kit was used to reverse transcribe all of the isolated RNA, meaning that expressed TCRB transcripts were what got sequenced. In its TCRdb copy, this immuneACCESS table keeps in-frame sequences only and misses some clones. Where compared with another copy, unresolved V genes explain less than half of these, and the others have no known cause. The sample table contains 150,000 to 200,000 clones; only one count was recorded for 50% to 70% of them. The leading ten clones occupy roughly 0.095% of the sample. The antigens of these receptors remain unknown. Source material: naive CD4+ T cells from blood. The cell subset or site label of this sample denotes: true naive CD4+ T cells. These receptors all come from a man aged 30-40 years with type 1 diabetes.

The chain employs TRBV28 and TRBJ2-1; D tentatively reads TRBD1 or TRBD2 (6 bases each). The germline gives CDR1 MDHEN, CDR2 SYDVKM. The CDR3 spans 14 residues. Trimming removed 7 bases from V and 8 bases from J, with 18 bases in between. In DNA, the CDR3 is TGTGCCAGCACCTTGTCGGGGGCCACGGATGAGCAGTTCTTC. Translating gives CASTLSGATDEQFF.

A note on this clone: Different DNA sequences within this sample yield the same CDR3. The chain combines TRBV30 with TRBJ1-1; D uncertain. The CDR3 runs 13 residues. The germline CDR1 and CDR2 sequences are GTSNPN and SVGIG (reference sequence). V lost 0 bases, J lost 2 bases, and 7 bases lay in between. CDR3 sequence (DNA): TGTGCCTGGAGTGTGGGGAAAAACACTGAAGCTTTCTTT. Its translation is CAWSVGKNTEAFF.

The V and J genes are TRBV5-1 and TRBJ1-2; D gene ambiguous. The germline V gene encodes CDR1 SGHRS and CDR2 YFSETQ. This CDR3 spans 14 amino acids. Trimming stripped 4 bases from V and 0 bases from J, with 10 bases between. CDR3 sequence (DNA): TGCGCCAGCAGCGCCTCGGGAGCTAACTATGGCTACACCTTC. This translates into CASSASGANYGYTF.

The chain links TRBV10-3 to TRBJ2-1; 9 nucleotides match TRBD2. CDR3 size: 15 residues. V gave up 4 bases and J gave up 10 bases; unmatched junction bases: 11. In germline, CDR1 is ENHRY, CDR2 SYGVKD. The CDR3 loop reads CAISGAGGQPGEQFF. The CDR3 DNA reads TGTGCCATCAGTGGAGCGGGGGGCCAGCCCGGCGAGCAGTTCTTC.

The chain links TRBV29-1 to TRBJ1-2; D possibly corresponds to TRBD1 (5 bases). The V gene's germline CDR1 is SQVTM and CDR2 ANQGSEA. The CDR3 runs to 13 residues. With 4 bases removed from V and 4 bases from J, the gap between germline ends came to 13 bases. The CDR3 DNA sequence: TGCAGCGTTGGGGTGACAGATGGCTATGGCTACACCTTC. This gives the protein CSVGVTDGYGYTF.

V usage is TRBV13 and J usage is TRBJ2-3; TRBD1 might be the D (5 bases). Trimming took off 5 bases at V and 4 bases at J, with 19 bases between the two ends. This CDR3 contains 16 residues. From germline, CDR1 is PRHDT and CDR2 FYEKMQ (reference sequence). CDR3 sequence: CASSLRLGLPPDTQYF. CDR3 nucleotides: TGTGCCAGCAGCCTTCGACTGGGGCTCCCTCCAGATACGCAGTATTTT.

This clone was seen once. V gene TRBV14 combines with J gene TRBJ1-2, with 8 positions matching TRBD1. This CDR3 comprises 16 residues. The germline gives CDR1 SGHDN, CDR2 FVKESK. The junction had 10 bases not matched to a gene; V was cut back by 1 base and J by 6 bases. CDR3 in DNA: TGTGCCAGCAGCCAAGTTACCCGGACAGGGTGGCATGGCTACACCTTC. This encodes CASSQVTRTGWHGYTF.

This chain uses TRBV6-6 with TRBJ2-1, with TRBD1 identical over 8 bases. With 7 bases clipped from V and 10 bases from J, the junction kept 3 bases outside the gene matches. The CDR3 contains 11 residues. CDR1 MNHNY and CDR2 SVGAGI come from the germline V gene (reference sequence). The CDR3 protein is CASTRDREQFF. The DNA of the CDR3 is TGTGCCAGCACGCGGGACAGGGAGCAGTTCTTC.

This chain links TRBV20-1 with TRBJ2-5; D uncertain. The germline V and J ends were trimmed by 2 bases and 5 bases, with 6 bases remaining between them. Germline V CDR1 and CDR2: DFQATT, SNEGSKA (reference sequence). The CDR3 runs to 11 residues. The CDR3, as DNA: TGCAGTGCTAGATTCTTGGAGACCCAGTACTTC. It is translated as CSARFLETQYF.

The chain carries TRBV29-1 and TRBJ2-3, with a tentative D call TRBD1 (5 bases). The CDR3 sequence is 14 residues long. The V end was cut by 4 bases, the J end by 10 bases, with 21 bases between. Germline CDR1 reads SQVTM; CDR2 reads ANQGSEA. The CDR3 bases are TGCAGCGTTGTAGGTCAGGGTTTCGAATCCGCGCAGTATTTT. It yields the protein CSVVGQGFESAQYF.

In this sample, this clone turned up a few times. The chain combines TRBV11-2 with TRBJ2-7, with D unresolved. This CDR3 is 12 amino acids long. Germline V lookup: CDR1 SGHAT, CDR2 FQNNGV. V was shortened by 3 bases and J by 6 bases, with 9 bases between the two germline ends. The CDR3 bases are TGTGCCAGCAGCTTGGGCACGGGCGAGCAGTACTTC. It specifies CASSLGTGEQYF.

The chain has TRBV14 and TRBJ1-2; no reliable D call. The germline CDR1 and CDR2 sequences are SGHDN and FVKESK. The CDR3 runs 13 residues. The V gene lost 4 bases and the J gene lost 5 bases, with 11 bases spanning the gap. In nucleotides, the CDR3 is TGTGCCAGCAGCCGCAATTCAGGTTATGGCTACACCTTC. Its translation is CASSRNSGYGYTF.

The chain employs TRBV25-1 and TRBJ1-2; D gene ambiguous. Germline V gene sequence: CDR1 MGHDK, CDR2 SYGVNS. This CDR3 has 14 amino acids. Trimming removed 4 bases from V and 3 bases from J, with 12 bases in between. The CDR3 reads CASSVGKADYGYTF. The CDR3 nucleotides are TGTGCCAGCAGTGTGGGCAAGGCCGACTATGGCTACACCTTC.

The rearrangement uses TRBV9 and TRBJ2-7; no reliable D call. The CDR3 runs 12 residues. V was trimmed by 4 bases and J by 3 bases, leaving 8 bases between them. Germline V CDR1 and CDR2: SGDLS, YYNGEE. The CDR3 reads CASSRSNYEQYF. The CDR3 coding sequence is TGTGCCAGCAGCCGAAGTAACTACGAGCAGTACTTC.

The rearrangement uses TRBV4-3 and TRBJ2-1; D remains ambiguous. The ends were cut back, 1 base at V and 9 bases at J, with 16 bases in the middle. Germline V gene data show CDR1 as LGHNA and CDR2 as YSLEER. This CDR3 is built from 15 residues. CDR3 sequence: CASSQAITIRVEQFF. For the CDR3, the DNA is TGCGCCAGCAGCCAAGCCATAACAATAAGGGTTGAGCAGTTCTTC.

As to this clone: Different DNA sequences within this sample yield the same CDR3. The chain employs TRBV9 and TRBJ2-1; a possible D gene is TRBD2 (5 bases). V gave up 0 bases and J gave up 1 base, with 8 bases separating them. Germline lookup yields CDR1 SGDLS and CDR2 YYNGEE. CDR3 size: 15 residues. The CDR3 reads CASSVGGLSYNEQFF. In DNA form, the CDR3 reads TGTGCCAGCAGCGTAGGAGGGTTATCCTACAATGAGCAGTTCTTC. The full variable domain, its missing parts supplied by reference TRBV9 and TRBJ2-1, is DSGVTQTPKHLITATGQRVTLRCSPRSGDLSVYWYQQSLDQGLQFLIQYYNGEERAKGNILERFSAQQFPDLHSELNLSSLELGDSALYFCASSVGGLSYNEQFFGPGTRLTVL.

This clone was seen a few times. This rearrangement joins TRBV28 to TRBJ2-7; no definite D call. Germline values: CDR1 MDHEN, CDR2 SYDVKM. This CDR3 has 12 amino acids. Trimming took 2 bases from V and 4 from J, leaving 6 bases between them. The CDR3 region is CASSLLEYEQYF. The DNA of the CDR3 is TGTGCCAGCAGTTTACTGGAGTACGAGCAGTACTTC.

V is TRBV15 and J is TRBJ2-7; D is possibly TRBD1 (5 bases). CDR3 size: 13 residues. Germline V gives CDR1 LNHNV, CDR2 YYDKDF (reference sequence). V was pared by 6 bases and J by 2 bases, with 11 bases between. This CDR3 reads CATRLDRTYEQYF. The CDR3 DNA reads TGTGCCACCAGGCTAGACAGAACCTACGAGCAGTACTTC.

The gene calls are TRBV15 and TRBJ1-5; TRBD1 aligns across 9 bases. With 3 bases clipped from V and 3 bases from J, the junction kept 9 bases outside the gene matches. CDR1 and CDR2 from the germline V gene are LNHNV and YYDKDF (reference sequence). The CDR3 contains 17 residues. The CDR3 nucleotides are TGTGCCACCAGCAGTCACTCGGGACAGGGATACAATCAGCCCCAGCATTTT. This gives the protein CATSSHSGQGYNQPQHF.

The CDR3, as DNA: TGTGCCAGCAGCAGGGGACAGGACAATGAGCAGTTCTTC. Amino acid sequence: CASSRGQDNEQFF. V gene TRBV7-2 combines with J gene TRBJ2-1; the match to TRBD1 covers 8 bases. Germline lookup yields CDR1 SGHTA and CDR2 FQGNSA. J was trimmed by 5 bases and V by 5 bases; bases with no gene match: 2. The CDR3 is made up of 13 amino acids.

The chain is built from TRBV6-5 and TRBJ1-1, with D maybe TRBD1 (6 bases). CDR3 length equals 12 residues. Per germline, CDR1 MNHEY and CDR2 SVGAGI. V was shortened by 6 bases and J by 7 bases, with 12 bases between the two germline ends. The CDR3 DNA reads as TGTGCCAGCAGGGAAGGACAGAGTGAAGCTTTCTTT. Protein sequence: CASREGQSEAFF.

The rearrangement links TRBV27 to TRBJ1-4; D is unresolved. CDR1 is MNHEY, CDR2 SMNVEV, per germline (reference sequence). V lost 0 bases and J 7 bases, leaving 9 bases between the germline ends. This CDR3 spans 14 amino acids. CDR3 nucleotides: TGTGCCAGCAGTTTATCATCCGGAGGTGAAAAACTGTTTTTT. It encodes CASSLSSGGEKLFF.

This clone was observed a handful of times. J is TRBJ2-7 and V is TRBV13, with D perhaps assigned TRBD1 or TRBD2 (5 bases each). CDR1 is PRHDT, CDR2 FYEKMQ, per germline (reference sequence). The CDR3 is 13 residues long. Trimming took off 3 bases at V and 5 bases at J, with 11 bases between the two ends. The chain's CDR3 is CASSFEGRHEQYF. DNA of the CDR3: TGTGCCAGCAGCTTTGAGGGGAGACACGAGCAGTACTTC.